This TCR beta chain was documented in a study of blood T cell repertoires in COVID-19. Study background: Researchers got acute and convalescent COVID-19 samples from the United States, Italy and Spain. T cells, B-cell-depleted T cells, or PBMCs provided the cDNA or gDNA that served as material.

Original processing notes: Reference gene primer amplification in the assay estimated nucleated cell counts. Using immunoSEQ multiplex PCR, the repertoire was profiled, and TCRdb retains in-frame clones only, with some absent. The V and J calls and clone size were taken over from that table, and D and trimming were inferred from the DNA. The sample yields over 200,000 clones, about 73% seen once. The germline V and J ends were trimmed by 7 bases and 8 bases, with 17 bases remaining between them. Per germline, CDR1 MNHEY and CDR2 SVGAGI. This CDR3 contains 14 residues. Sequenced sample: peripheral blood. The clonotype was recovered from a woman older than 75 with acute or convalescent COVID-19. The genes are TRBV6-5 and TRBJ1-4, with D possibly being TRBD1 (5 bases). CDR3 coding DNA: TGTGCCAGCACCTCGTCGGGGGTCAGGGAAAAACTGTTTTTT. Amino acids: CASTSSGVREKLFF.